The following is a T cell receptor beta chain sequence with its context. Source study methods: From reference gene primer amplification, estimates of nucleated cell counts were derived. Generated by immunoSEQ multiplex PCR, the TCRdb table keeps only in-frame clones and is missing some. The DNA was the basis for D and trimming; V, J and clone size are from that table. The sample includes approximately 97,000 clones, around nine tenths of them seen just once. The CDR3 contains 15 residues. The V gene lost 5 bases and the J gene lost 1 base, with 12 bases spanning the gap. The germline CDR1 and CDR2 sequences are LNHDA and SQIVND (reference sequence). These data come from a study of blood T cell repertoires in COVID-19. Turning to the study itself: Acute-phase and convalescent COVID-19 samples originated in the United States, Italy and Spain. T cells, B-cell-depleted T cells, or PBMCs supplied cDNA or gDNA.

The chain links TRBV19 to TRBJ1-5; D ambiguous. This TCR was recovered from a woman aged 45-65 years with COVID-19, enrolled during active disease. The specimen was peripheral blood. CDR3 in DNA: TGTGCCAGTAGTCCTTACAGTAACAGCAATCAGCCCCAGCATTTT. This codes for CASSPYSNSNQPQHF.